The 14 T cell receptor beta chains presented below share a single source sample, sequenced in a study of blood T cell repertoires in COVID-19. Profiled with immunoSEQ multiplex PCR; TCRdb holds only in-frame clones, not every one. The table shows 20,000 to 30,000 clones, with 82% occurring only once. Input material: peripheral blood. The receptors derive from a human donor in a cohort sampled during active COVID-19.

The chain uses TRBV27 and TRBJ2-2; maybe TRBD1 (6 bases). V was cut by 5 bases and J by 2 bases, with 15 bases left in between. The germline gives CDR1 MNHEY, CDR2 SMNVEV (reference sequence). The CDR3 has 16 residues. CDR3 amino acids: CASSPQIGGNTGELFF. CDR3 DNA sequence: TGTGCCAGCAGTCCCCAGATAGGGGGTAACACCGGGGAGCTGTTTTTT.

The chain links TRBV9 to TRBJ2-5; D unclear. Germline values: CDR1 SGDLS, CDR2 YYNGEE. Trimming left V 4 bases short and J 5 bases short, with 15 bases between. The CDR3 consists of 14 residues. Here the CDR3 reads CASSPTLLGETQYF. The CDR3 DNA follows: TGTGCCAGCAGCCCTACGCTCCTCGGGGAGACCCAGTACTTC.

This clone has just a few counts. The chain is built from TRBV28 and TRBJ2-5, with TRBD2 identical over 7 bases. The V and J ends lost 8 bases and 5 bases, in that order; junction bases with no gene match: 17. The germline V gene encodes CDR1 MDHEN and CDR2 SYDVKM. The CDR3 covers 16 residues. CDR3 sequence (DNA): TGTGCCAGCGCCCCCCTGGCGGGGGAGAAGAGGGAGACCCAGTACTTC. It encodes CASAPLAGEKRETQYF. The full variable domain, its missing parts supplied by reference TRBV28 and TRBJ2-5, is DVKVTQSSRYLVKRTGEKVFLECVQDMDHENMFWYRQDPGLGLRLIYFSYDVKMKEKGDIPEGYSVSREKKERFSLILESASTNQTSMYLCASAPLAGEKRETQYFGPGTRLLVL.

The chain has TRBV28 and TRBJ2-7; the match to TRBD1 covers 10 bases. The V gene end was trimmed by 8 bases and the J gene end by 6 bases; junction bases not matched to a gene: 10. This CDR3 is 14 amino acids long. CDR1 is MDHEN, CDR2 SYDVKM, per germline. CDR3 in amino acids: CASCADRGICEQYF. In DNA form, the CDR3 reads TGTGCCAGCTGCGCGGACAGGGGGATTTGCGAGCAGTACTTC.

This clone was detected a few times. The chain links TRBV27 to TRBJ1-1, with a tentative D call TRBD1 (5 bases). V was pared by 5 bases and J by 5 bases, with 12 bases between. The germline V gene encodes CDR1 MNHEY and CDR2 SMNVEV (reference sequence). This CDR3 is 13 amino acids long. CDR3 in amino acids: CASSRTRGTEAFF. CDR3 DNA sequence: TGTGCCAGCAGTAGGACGCGGGGGACTGAAGCTTTCTTT.

This clone showed up just a few times. This chain uses TRBV9 with TRBJ1-1; D remains unclear. The CDR3 runs 13 residues. Germline-derived CDR1 and CDR2 are SGDLS and YYNGEE. With 4 bases removed from V and 0 bases from J, the gap between germline ends came to 7 bases. The CDR3 spells CASSLQLNTEAFF. The CDR3 DNA follows: TGTGCCAGCAGCTTACAACTGAACACTGAAGCTTTCTTT.

This clone appeared once. The chain carries TRBV4-3 and TRBJ2-3, with TRBD2 identical over 11 bases. The V segment lost 0 bases and the J segment 4 bases; nucleotides outside the gene matches: 6. The CDR3 sequence is 17 residues long. Germline V gives CDR1 LGHNA, CDR2 YSLEER. The CDR3 loop reads CASSQEWLAGGSDTQYF. CDR3 sequence (DNA): TGCGCCAGCAGCCAAGAGTGGCTAGCGGGGGGTTCAGATACGCAGTATTTT.

The gene calls are TRBV6-5 and TRBJ2-7; TRBD2 aligns across 14 bases. The CDR3 consists of 15 residues. J was trimmed by 3 bases and V by 6 bases; bases with no gene match: 4. The germline gives CDR1 MNHEY, CDR2 SVGAGI. The CDR3 sequence: CASRRGLAGDYEQYF. CDR3 nucleotides: TGTGCCAGCAGACGGGGACTAGCGGGGGACTACGAGCAGTACTTC.

The V call is TRBV6-1, the J call TRBJ2-4; 9 bases line up with TRBD1. This CDR3 is 16 amino acids long. V lost 1 base and J lost 6; bases outside the gene matches: 7. Germline CDR1 reads MNHNS; CDR2 reads SASEGT. The CDR3 DNA is TGTGCCAGCAGTGAAGGGGCGGGACAGGGAGTAAACATTCAGTACTTC. It translates to CASSEGAGQGVNIQYF.

The V and J genes are TRBV5-1 and TRBJ1-3, with 10 bases matching TRBD1. This CDR3 has 18 amino acids. Germline V gene data show CDR1 as SGHRS and CDR2 as YFSETQ. V was pared by 1 base and J by 4 bases, with 11 bases of the junction left unmatched. CDR3 region: CASSLSPGTGEMGNTIYF. DNA of the CDR3: TGCGCCAGCAGCTTGTCGCCCGGGACAGGGGAAATGGGAAACACCATATATTTT. The full variable domain, with the rest looked up from reference TRBV5-1 and TRBJ1-3, is KAGVTQTPRYLIKTRGQQVTLSCSPISGHRSVSWYQQTPGQGLQFLFEYFSETQRNKGNFPGRFSGRQFSNSRSEMNVSTLELGDSALYLCASSLSPGTGEMGNTIYFGEGSWLTVV.

The chain recombines TRBV29-1 with TRBJ1-1; possible D gene TRBD1, 6 bases. CDR3 length equals 13 residues. Germline lookup yields CDR1 SQVTM and CDR2 ANQGSEA. Trimming shortened V by 4 bases and J by 5 bases, and 14 bases separated the two germline ends. The CDR3 reads CSVVRGRRTEAFF. The CDR3 DNA reads TGCAGCGTTGTCAGGGGTAGGAGGACTGAAGCTTTCTTT.

The DNA of the CDR3 is TGTGCCAGCAGCCATGGGGCGGGAGGATACTACGAGCAGTACTTC. This gives the protein CASSHGAGGYYEQYF. V and J are TRBV5-6 and TRBJ2-7; 8 nucleotides line up with TRBD2. CDR1 is SGHDT, CDR2 YYEEEE, per germline. CDR3 size: 15 residues. The J segment lost 3 bases and the V segment lost 4 bases, leaving 9 bases of the junction unmatched.

The chain combines TRBV19 with TRBJ1-2, with D perhaps matching TRBD1 (5 bases). The CDR3 is made up of 12 amino acids. The V gene's germline CDR1 is LNHDA and CDR2 SQIVND (reference sequence). Trimming took 10 bases from V and 8 from J, leaving 17 bases between them. The DNA of the CDR3 is TGTGCCACCCAAGGGGTCTCCAGCGGCTACACCTTC. Translation: CATQGVSSGYTF.

The chain has TRBV5-8 and TRBJ1-5; a possible D gene is TRBD1 (5 bases). Trimming pared 1 base from V and 6 bases from J, leaving 11 bases between. The germline V gene has CDR1 SGHTS and CDR2 YDEGEE. The CDR3 covers 14 residues. The CDR3 is CASSLSGRTQPQHF. CDR3 coding DNA: TGTGCCAGCAGCTTGTCAGGGCGGACTCAGCCCCAGCATTTT.